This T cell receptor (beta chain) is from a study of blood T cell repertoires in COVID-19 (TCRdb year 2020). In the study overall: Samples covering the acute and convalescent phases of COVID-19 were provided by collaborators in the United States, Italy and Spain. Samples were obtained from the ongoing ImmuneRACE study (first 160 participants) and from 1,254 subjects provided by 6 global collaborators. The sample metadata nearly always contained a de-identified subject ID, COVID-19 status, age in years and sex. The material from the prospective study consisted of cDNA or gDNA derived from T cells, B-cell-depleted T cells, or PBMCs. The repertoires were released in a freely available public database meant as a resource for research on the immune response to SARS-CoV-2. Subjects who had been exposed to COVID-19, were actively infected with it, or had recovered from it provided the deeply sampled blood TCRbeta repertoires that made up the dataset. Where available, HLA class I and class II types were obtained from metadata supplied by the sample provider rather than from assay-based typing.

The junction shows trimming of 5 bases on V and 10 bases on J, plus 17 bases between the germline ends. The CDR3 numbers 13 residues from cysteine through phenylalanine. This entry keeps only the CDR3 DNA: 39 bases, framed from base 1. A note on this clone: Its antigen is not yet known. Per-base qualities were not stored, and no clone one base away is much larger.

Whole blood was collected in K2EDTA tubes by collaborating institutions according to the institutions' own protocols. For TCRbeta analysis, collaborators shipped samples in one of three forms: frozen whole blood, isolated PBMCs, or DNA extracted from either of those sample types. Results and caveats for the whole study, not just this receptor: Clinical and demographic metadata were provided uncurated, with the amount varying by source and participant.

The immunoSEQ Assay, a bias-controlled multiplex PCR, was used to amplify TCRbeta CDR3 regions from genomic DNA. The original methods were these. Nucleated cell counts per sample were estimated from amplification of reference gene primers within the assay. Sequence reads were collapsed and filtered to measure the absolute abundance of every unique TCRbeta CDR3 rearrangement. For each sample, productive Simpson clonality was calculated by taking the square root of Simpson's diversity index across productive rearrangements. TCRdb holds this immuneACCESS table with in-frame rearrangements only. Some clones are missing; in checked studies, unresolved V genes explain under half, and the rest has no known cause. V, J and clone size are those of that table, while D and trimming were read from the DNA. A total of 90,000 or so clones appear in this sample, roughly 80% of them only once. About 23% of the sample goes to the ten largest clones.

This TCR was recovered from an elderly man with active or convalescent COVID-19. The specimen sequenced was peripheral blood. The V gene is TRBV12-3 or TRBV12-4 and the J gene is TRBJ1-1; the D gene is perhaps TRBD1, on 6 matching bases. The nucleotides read TGTGCCAGCAGTCCAAGGCAGGGGTCGGGAGCTTTCTTT. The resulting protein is CASSPRQGSGAFF.